This section outlines one TCR beta chain sequence together with its context. This same CDR3 is encoded by further DNA sequences in the sample. Here immunoSEQ multiplex PCR was the method, and the copy in TCRdb shows in-frame clones only, minus some. The sample has roughly 1,600,000 clones, less than 99% seen once. This sample was taken from a study of shared clonotypes between healthy human individuals. Germline loops: CDR1 SQVTM, CDR2 ANQGSEA. V was pared by 4 bases and J by 6 bases, with 10 bases between. The CDR3 is 12 residues long. The receptor was derived from a man under 40 in good health. Sequenced: naive CD4+ T cells sorted from blood. Subset in this sample: CD45RA+ positively selected. The chain uses TRBV29-1 and TRBJ2-1; the D gene is possibly TRBD2 (5 bases). The CDR3 sequence: CSVGVGGNEQFF. The DNA for the CDR3 is TGCAGCGTTGGAGTAGGAGGCAATGAGCAGTTCTTC.